This T cell receptor beta chain appears in the sequencing data of a study of CD8+ T cells in alopecia areata listed by TCRdb under 2018. The study in broad terms: The treated patients, all with moderate-to-severe alopecia areata, were enrolled in an open-label pilot trial of oral tofacitinib given at 5 to 10 mg twice daily. In treated patients, disease severity was measured using the SALT score, which gives the percentage of scalp surface area affected. Patients stayed on tofacitinib for 6 to 18 months and then had 6 months of follow-up off drug so that delayed response and recurrence could be assessed. Patients on tofacitinib were biopsied at baseline and after 4 and 24 weeks of treatment, and several of the patients also had a later scalp biopsy. To study T cell clonal expansion in alopecia areata, the researchers applied high-throughput TCRbeta sequencing to both the C3H/HeJ mouse model and human patients. On the human side, TCRbeta sequencing was run on scalp tissue and on sorted CD4+ and CD8+ peripheral blood T cells from healthy controls and from alopecia areata patients with either patchy or totalis/universalis disease. TCRbeta CDR3 regions were amplified by immunoSEQ multiplex PCR using 35 Vbeta forward and 13 Jbeta reverse primers. The RNA source kit depended on sample type: the PAXgene miRNA kit for fixed scalp, the miRNeasy kit for PBMCs, and the RNeasy kit for mouse skin. Clonality in the scalp was compared among normal scalp (n=4), patchy alopecia areata scalp (n=8), and alopecia totalis/universalis scalp (n=8).

The sample's treatment or condition, from its label and the paper: oral pan-JAK inhibitor, 5-10 mg twice daily. Peripheral blood and lesional scalp punch biopsies were obtained from patients with alopecia areata. PBMCs were isolated by density centrifugation and stained for CD3, CD4 and CD8, after which CD4+ and CD8+ T cells were sorted on a FACSAria. The library was obtained by the immunoSEQ multiplex PCR assay. For TCR sequencing, RNA was extracted from every sample and reverse transcribed into cDNA to serve as template. First-strand cDNA was synthesized with SuperScript III using a 2:1 mix of oligo-dT and random hexamers. A synthetic immune receptor repertoire was used to assess amplification bias, and residual bias was removed computationally. The study's processing was this. Raw reads were preprocessed to remove errors, and CDR3 was defined according to IMGT conventions as the region from the conserved cysteine to phenylalanine. To get clonality, Shannon entropy was normalized by log2 of the number of productive unique TCRs and the result was subtracted from 1. Whether each scalp clone was CD4 or CD8 was inferred by checking scalp TCRbeta sequences against the CD4 and CD8 repertoires from sorted blood. What TCRdb holds here is the immuneACCESS table cut down to in-frame rearrangements. Part of the clones is not present; checked against another copy, under half of the missing clones reflect an unresolved V gene, and the others are unexplained. The V and J calls and clone size were taken over from that table, and D and trimming were inferred from the DNA. The sample table shows about 250,000 clones, and about 60% are seen once. About 0.93% of the sample comes from the top ten.

Only a few counts were recorded for this clone. Its target antigen remains unknown. Base-call qualities are not available, and no considerably larger clone is one nucleotide away. Beyond this particular receptor, the publication reports: Because the treated cohort was small and included a single nonresponder, larger studies are needed to assess links between baseline CD8+ expansion and response. Many expanded lesional clones were found to persist in scalp and blood during tofacitinib treatment, and relapse after treatment cessation may be partly explained by this persistence. Shared TCR sequences between patients were less evident than in mice, which may be partly attributable to HLA diversity in the patient population. Compared with normal scalp, lesional scalp, particularly in alopecia totalis/universalis, had higher clonality and more expanded CD8+ clones, which suggests antigenic drive. Scalp TCR repertoire analysis is complicated because resident alphabeta T cells in normal human skin are also sequenced, whereas mouse skin is dominated by gammadelta T cells. With tofacitinib, both scalp clonality and the number of expanded CD8+ clones among the top 100 scalp clones went down significantly.

The source material was CD4+ T cells sorted from blood, sampled at roughly week 52, from a patient treated with tofacitinib. This TCR derives from a human donor with alopecia areata.

The CDR3 is CASSESARSLETQYF. The nucleotide sequence is TGTGCCAGCAGTGAATCTGCCAGATCCCTGGAGACCCAGTACTTC. The sequence joins TRBV25-1 to TRBJ2-5; no confident D gene assignment can be made. CDR1 and CDR2, looked up from the germline V gene, are MGHDK and SYGVNS. The cysteine opens and the phenylalanine closes a CDR3 of 15 amino acids. The CDR3 DNA has 45 bases and is translated from base 1. V drops 1 base and J drops 5 bases, leaving 14 bases in between.